The clone carrying this TCR beta chain came up many times. As yet, its antigen is unknown. This sample is part of a study of human T cells and chemical hapten exposure. Study-level information: The variation in per-sample TCR yields arose mainly from small differences in pooled library volumes. General study results and limits: TCRs at a frequency above 1 in 1000 stayed unchanged with DPC sensitization.

Total RNA was isolated from whole blood that had not been fractionated. The CDR3 runs to 13 residues. CDR1 SGHTA and CDR2 FQGNSA come from the germline V gene. J lost 2 bases, V lost 5 bases, and 3 bases had no gene match. Attachment of unique molecular identifiers to individual cDNA molecules was performed in the library. In the source study's methods: Samples ranged from roughly 20,000 to 700,000 TCRs, with a median of around 100,000. Via MiXCR, TCRdb re-called the reads, giving one row per CDR3 protein. TCRdb, rather than the study authors, made the V and J calls. This sample carries more than 100,000 distinct CDR3 sequences, 8% to 9.5% of them seen once, and the ten largest clones take 1.4%.

The material sequenced was whole blood. The clonotype was recovered from a human donor in good health. Some clones in this sample may be carry-over from other donors' samples. The V call is TRBV7-2, the J call TRBJ2-7; 7 nucleotides match TRBD1. The CDR3 is CASSPDRTYEQYF. CDR3 coding DNA: TGTGCCAGCAGCCCGGACAGGACCTACGAGCAGTACTTC. Looking up the rest from reference TRBV7-2 and TRBJ2-7 gives the full variable domain: GAGVSQSPSNKVTEKGKDVELRCDPISGHTALYWYRQSLGQGLEFLIYFQGNSAPDKSGLPSDRFSAERTGGSVSTLTIQRTQQEDSAVYLCASSPDRTYEQYFGPGTRLTVT.